This is a list of T cell receptor beta chains from one sample in a study of cytomegalovirus exposure and HLA in healthy donors. The repertoire was sequenced with immunoSEQ multiplex PCR; TCRdb's copy has only in-frame clones and lacks some. Altogether 110,000 to 150,000 clones are present, 75% to 85% being singletons, with the ten largest covering approximately 2.5%. Sequencing used PBMCs. These receptors were collected from a woman in her late teens or twenties in good health and CMV-seropositive. Both conserved end residues are part of each CDR3. D genes are given only for firm matches. Size is stated for part of the rows, as once, few or many counts, or as a class when the clone is expanded.

clone size: .
J gene: TRBJ1-6
D gene: .
V gene: TRBV6-4
CDR3 DNA: TGTGCCAGCAGTGAACAGTCCTATAATTCACCCCTCCACTTT
CDR3 protein: CASSEQSYNSPLHF

clone size: few
J gene: TRBJ2-5
D gene: TRBD1
V gene: TRBV9
CDR3 DNA: TGTGCCAGCAGCCCCCTCGGACAGGGGGCGACGAAGGGCCAAGAGACCCAGTACTTC
CDR3 protein: CASSPLGQGATKGQETQYF

clone size: .
J gene: TRBJ1-1
D gene: .
V gene: TRBV6-1
CDR3 DNA: TGTGCCAGCAGTCATATGACACGGATGAACACTGAAGCTTTCTTT
CDR3 protein: CASSHMTRMNTEAFF

clone size: .
J gene: TRBJ1-2
D gene: TRBD1
V gene: TRBV7-8
CDR3 DNA: TGTGCCAGCAGCTTAAGGGACAGGTCCTATGGCTACACCTTC
CDR3 protein: CASSLRDRSYGYTF

clone size: .
J gene: TRBJ2-3
D gene: .
V gene: TRBV6-1
CDR3 DNA: TGTGCCAGCAGTGAAGTTGAGGGTACAGATACGCAGTATTTT
CDR3 protein: CASSEVEGTDTQYF

clone size: .
J gene: TRBJ1-5
D gene: .
V gene: TRBV6-5
CDR3 DNA: TGTGCCAGCAGTTACACTGGGGGCGGACAGCCCCAGCATTTT
CDR3 protein: CASSYTGGGQPQHF

clone size: .
J gene: TRBJ2-7
D gene: TRBD1
V gene: TRBV10-3
CDR3 DNA: TGTGCCATCATGGGGACAGGGGACCCCGAGCAGTACTTC
CDR3 protein: CAIMGTGDPEQYF

clone size: .
J gene: TRBJ1-2
D gene: .
V gene: TRBV6-1
CDR3 DNA: TGTGCCAGCAGTTCAGGGAAGGGTGGCTACACCTTC
CDR3 protein: CASSSGKGGYTF

clone size: .
J gene: TRBJ2-2
D gene: TRBD1
V gene: TRBV27
CDR3 DNA: TGTGCCAGCAGTTCCCTAGGACAGGGGGTTAACACCGGGGAGCTGTTTTTT
CDR3 protein: CASSSLGQGVNTGELFF

clone size: .
J gene: TRBJ1-6
D gene: TRBD1
V gene: TRBV19
CDR3 DNA: TGTGCCAGTCAGGGGGCAGGACGCAATTCACCCCTCCACTTT
CDR3 protein: CASQGAGRNSPLHF

clone size: .
J gene: TRBJ2-1
D gene: TRBD2
V gene: TRBV5-1
CDR3 DNA: TGCGCCAGCAGCCGGCCCGGCGGGGGGGCCCACAATGAGCAGTTCTTC
CDR3 protein: CASSRPGGGAHNEQFF

clone size: .
J gene: TRBJ1-1
D gene: .
V gene: TRBV20-1
CDR3 DNA: TGCAGTGCGCAGAACAGGGAGGAAGCTTTCTTT
CDR3 protein: CSAQNREEAFF

clone size: .
J gene: TRBJ2-5
D gene: TRBD2
V gene: TRBV27
CDR3 DNA: TGTGCCAGCAGGGGGACTAGCGGGGGGCGACGAGAGACCCAGTACTTC
CDR3 protein: CASRGTSGGRRETQYF

clone size: few
J gene: TRBJ2-5
D gene: .
V gene: TRBV5-4
CDR3 DNA: TGTGCCAGCAGTATGGACTATTCAGAGACCCAGTACTTC
CDR3 protein: CASSMDYSETQYF

clone size: .
J gene: TRBJ1-1
D gene: .
V gene: TRBV5-4
CDR3 DNA: TGTGCCAGCAGCCCCCTTCAGGGCGGGGACACTGAAGCTTTCTTT
CDR3 protein: CASSPLQGGDTEAFF

clone size: .
J gene: TRBJ1-5
D gene: TRBD1
V gene: TRBV5-5
CDR3 DNA: TGTGCCAGCAGCTTGGGGGACAGTAGCAATCAGCCCCAGCATTTT
CDR3 protein: CASSLGDSSNQPQHF

clone size: .
J gene: TRBJ1-6
D gene: .
V gene: TRBV6-5
CDR3 DNA: TGTGCCAGCAGTTACTCCCAGGGAGGGAATTCACCCCTCCACTTT
CDR3 protein: CASSYSQGGNSPLHF

clone size: .
J gene: TRBJ1-5
D gene: .
V gene: TRBV19
CDR3 DNA: TGTGCCAGTAGTATGGGCCCCGGGACTTCCCTATCGGGCAATCAGCCCCAGCATTTT
CDR3 protein: CASSMGPGTSLSGNQPQHF

clone size: .
J gene: TRBJ1-5
D gene: TRBD1
V gene: TRBV10-2
CDR3 DNA: TGCGCCAGCAGTGCGACAGGGACGGTGGTAGGCAATCAGCCCCAGCATTTT
CDR3 protein: CASSATGTVVGNQPQHF

clone size: .
J gene: TRBJ2-3
D gene: TRBD1
V gene: TRBV6-5
CDR3 DNA: TGTGCCAGCAGTTATCAGGGACAGTCTAGCACAGATACGCAGTATTTT
CDR3 protein: CASSYQGQSSTDTQYF

clone size: .
J gene: TRBJ2-1
D gene: TRBD2
V gene: TRBV25-1
CDR3 DNA: TGTGCCAGCAGTGATAGAGGAGCGGGACGTTACAATGAGCAGTTCTTC
CDR3 protein: CASSDRGAGRYNEQFF

clone size: few
J gene: TRBJ1-1
D gene: TRBD1
V gene: TRBV7-9
CDR3 DNA: TGTGCCAGCAGCCTTCGACAGGGAGGGAACACTGAAGCTTTCTTT
CDR3 protein: CASSLRQGGNTEAFF

clone size: .
J gene: TRBJ1-5
D gene: .
V gene: TRBV19
CDR3 DNA: TGTGCCAGTTTACAGGGCGGCAGCAATCAGCCCCAGCATTTT
CDR3 protein: CASLQGGSNQPQHF

clone size: few
J gene: TRBJ2-7
D gene: .
V gene: TRBV6-5
CDR3 DNA: TGTGCCAGCAGTTATGATACAGGCGTCTACGAGCAGTACTTC
CDR3 protein: CASSYDTGVYEQYF

clone size: .
J gene: TRBJ1-4
D gene: .
V gene: TRBV6-6
CDR3 DNA: TGTGCCAGCAGCTTAGGCGGGGATAATGAAAAACTGTTTTTT
CDR3 protein: CASSLGGDNEKLFF

clone size: .
J gene: TRBJ1-3
D gene: .
V gene: TRBV19
CDR3 DNA: TGTGCCAGTAGCGAGGCCCGGGACACCATATATTTT
CDR3 protein: CASSEARDTIYF

clone size: .
J gene: TRBJ1-2
D gene: TRBD1
V gene: TRBV29-1
CDR3 DNA: TGCAGCGTTGAGGGGACAGGAGAGGGCTACACCTTC
CDR3 protein: CSVEGTGEGYTF

clone size: few
J gene: TRBJ2-1
D gene: .
V gene: TRBV6-6
CDR3 DNA: TGTGCCAGCGCCCCGAGCTCCTACAATGAGCAGTTCTTC
CDR3 protein: CASAPSSYNEQFF

clone size: .
J gene: TRBJ1-2
D gene: .
V gene: TRBV6-5
CDR3 DNA: TGTGCCAGCAGTCGGAGCCTTAACTATGGCTACACCTTC
CDR3 protein: CASSRSLNYGYTF

clone size: .
J gene: TRBJ2-7
D gene: TRBD1
V gene: TRBV19
CDR3 DNA: TGTGCCAGTAGTATTCGGGACAGGAGCTACGAGCAGTACTTC
CDR3 protein: CASSIRDRSYEQYF

clone size: .
J gene: TRBJ1-2
D gene: .
V gene: TRBV29-1
CDR3 DNA: TGCAGCGTTGGCGGGGGGCCTAACTATGGCTACACCTTC
CDR3 protein: CSVGGGPNYGYTF

clone size: few
J gene: TRBJ2-1
D gene: .
V gene: TRBV19
CDR3 DNA: TGTGCCAGTAGTATTCCGCGGGGCCCCTACAATGAGCAGTTCTTC
CDR3 protein: CASSIPRGPYNEQFF

clone size: .
J gene: TRBJ2-1
D gene: .
V gene: TRBV5-1
CDR3 DNA: TGCGCCAGCAGCTTGAGCCTCGCCTCCTACAATGAGCAGTTCTTC
CDR3 protein: CASSLSLASYNEQFF

clone size: .
J gene: TRBJ1-5
D gene: TRBD1
V gene: TRBV28
CDR3 DNA: TGTGCCAGCAGCCTCGGACAGGGCCTAAGCAATCAGCCCCAGCATTTT
CDR3 protein: CASSLGQGLSNQPQHF

clone size: .
J gene: TRBJ1-1
D gene: .
V gene: TRBV21-1
CDR3 DNA: TGTGCCAGCAGGGAGGGGTCGAACACTGAAGCTTTCTTT
CDR3 protein: CASREGSNTEAFF

clone size: .
J gene: TRBJ2-3
D gene: .
V gene: TRBV28
CDR3 DNA: TGTGCCAGCAGTGCAAGGAGTCCGGCTACGCAGTATTTT
CDR3 protein: CASSARSPATQYF

clone size: .
J gene: TRBJ2-7
D gene: TRBD2
V gene: TRBV7-8
CDR3 DNA: TGTGCCAGCAGCTTGGGTAGCGGGGGGCATTACGAGCAGTACTTC
CDR3 protein: CASSLGSGGHYEQYF

clone size: few
J gene: TRBJ1-1
D gene: .
V gene: TRBV5-1
CDR3 DNA: TGCGCCAGCTCCTCTCGGGGGGGAGGGACTGAAGCTTTCTTT
CDR3 protein: CASSSRGGGTEAFF

clone size: .
J gene: TRBJ2-3
D gene: TRBD2
V gene: TRBV5-4
CDR3 DNA: TGTGCCAGCAGCTTTAGGGCTAGCGGGGGGGGAAGCGATACGCAGTATTTT
CDR3 protein: CASSFRASGGGSDTQYF

clone size: .
J gene: TRBJ2-7
D gene: TRBD1
V gene: TRBV6-5
CDR3 DNA: TGTGCCAGCAGGGCTCCGGGACAGGGTACCTACGAGCAGTACTTC
CDR3 protein: CASRAPGQGTYEQYF

clone size: .
J gene: TRBJ2-7
D gene: .
V gene: TRBV10-1
CDR3 DNA: TGCGCCAGCGGGGGCGGAGGTTCTACCTCCTACGAGCAGTACTTC
CDR3 protein: CASGGGGSTSYEQYF

clone size: .
J gene: TRBJ2-7
D gene: .
V gene: TRBV5-4
CDR3 DNA: TGTGCCAGCAGCTTGGGGTACGGCTACGAGCAGTACTTC
CDR3 protein: CASSLGYGYEQYF

clone size: .
J gene: TRBJ1-4
D gene: .
V gene: TRBV2
CDR3 DNA: TGTGCCAGCGGGCCCACGGGGGCAACTAATGAAAAACTGTTTTTT
CDR3 protein: CASGPTGATNEKLFF

clone size: .
J gene: TRBJ2-1
D gene: TRBD1
V gene: TRBV6-1
CDR3 DNA: TGTGCCAGCAGTGAGGGGACAGGGGGCGTTATTAATGAGCAGTTCTTC
CDR3 protein: CASSEGTGGVINEQFF

clone size: once
J gene: TRBJ2-7
D gene: .
V gene: TRBV6-5
CDR3 DNA: TGTGCCAGCAGTCAGCCAGGGGCCGCTTCCTACGAGCAGTACTTC
CDR3 protein: CASSQPGAASYEQYF

clone size: few
J gene: TRBJ2-3
D gene: TRBD2
V gene: TRBV11-2
CDR3 DNA: TGTGCCAGCAGCAGCGGGGGGGCGGCAGATACGCAGTATTTT
CDR3 protein: CASSSGGAADTQYF

clone size: .
J gene: TRBJ2-3
D gene: TRBD2
V gene: TRBV15
CDR3 DNA: TGTGCCACCAGCAGAGATGCGGGGGGCACAGATACGCAGTATTTT
CDR3 protein: CATSRDAGGTDTQYF

clone size: .
J gene: TRBJ2-3
D gene: TRBD1
V gene: TRBV7-9
CDR3 DNA: TGTGCCAGCAGCTTAGCGGGACAGGACACAGATACGCAGTATTTT
CDR3 protein: CASSLAGQDTDTQYF